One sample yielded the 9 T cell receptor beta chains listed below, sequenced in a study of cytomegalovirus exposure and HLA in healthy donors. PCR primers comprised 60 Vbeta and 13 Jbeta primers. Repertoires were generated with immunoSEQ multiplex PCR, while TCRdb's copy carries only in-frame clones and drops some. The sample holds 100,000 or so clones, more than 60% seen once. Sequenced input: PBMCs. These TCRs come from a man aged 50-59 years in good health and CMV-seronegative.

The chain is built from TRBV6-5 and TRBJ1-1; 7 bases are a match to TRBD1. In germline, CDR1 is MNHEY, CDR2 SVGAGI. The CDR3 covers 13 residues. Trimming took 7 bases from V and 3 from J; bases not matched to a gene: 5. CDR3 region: CASTDRVDTEAFF. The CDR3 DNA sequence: TGTGCCAGCACCGACAGGGTCGACACTGAAGCTTTCTTT.

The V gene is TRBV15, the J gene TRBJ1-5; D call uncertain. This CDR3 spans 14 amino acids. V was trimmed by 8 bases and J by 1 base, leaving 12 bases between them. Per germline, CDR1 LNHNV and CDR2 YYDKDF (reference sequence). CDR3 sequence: CATVDGVSNQPQHF. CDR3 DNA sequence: TGTGCCACCGTCGACGGAGTCAGCAATCAGCCCCAGCATTTT.

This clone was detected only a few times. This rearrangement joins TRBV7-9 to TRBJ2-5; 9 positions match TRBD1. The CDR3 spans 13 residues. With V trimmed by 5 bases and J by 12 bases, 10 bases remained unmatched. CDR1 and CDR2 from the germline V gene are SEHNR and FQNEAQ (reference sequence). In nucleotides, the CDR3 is TGTGCCAGCAGCAACTTCCTACGGGACAGGGAGTACTTC. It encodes CASSNFLRDREYF.

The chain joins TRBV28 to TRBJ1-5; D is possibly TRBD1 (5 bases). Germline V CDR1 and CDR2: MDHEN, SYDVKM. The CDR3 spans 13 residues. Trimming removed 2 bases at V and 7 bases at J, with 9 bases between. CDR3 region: CASSLTGEQPQHF. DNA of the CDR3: TGTGCCAGCAGTTTAACGGGGGAACAGCCCCAGCATTTT. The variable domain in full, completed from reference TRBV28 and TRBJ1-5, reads DVKVTQSSRYLVKRTGEKVFLECVQDMDHENMFWYRQDPGLGLRLIYFSYDVKMKEKGDIPEGYSVSREKKERFSLILESASTNQTSMYLCASSLTGEQPQHFGDGTRLSIL.

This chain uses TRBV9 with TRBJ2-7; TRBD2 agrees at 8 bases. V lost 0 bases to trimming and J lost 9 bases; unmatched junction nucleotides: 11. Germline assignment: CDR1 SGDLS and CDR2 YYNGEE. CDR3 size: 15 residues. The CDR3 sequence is CASSVDRTSFSVQYF. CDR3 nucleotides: TGTGCCAGCAGCGTAGACCGGACTAGCTTTTCGGTGCAGTACTTC.

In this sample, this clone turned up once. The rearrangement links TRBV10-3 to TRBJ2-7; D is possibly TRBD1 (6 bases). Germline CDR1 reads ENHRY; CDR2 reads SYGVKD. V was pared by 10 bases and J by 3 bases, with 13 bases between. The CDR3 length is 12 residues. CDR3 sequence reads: CATTDRDYEQYF. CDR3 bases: TGTGCCACCACGGACAGAGACTACGAGCAGTACTTC.

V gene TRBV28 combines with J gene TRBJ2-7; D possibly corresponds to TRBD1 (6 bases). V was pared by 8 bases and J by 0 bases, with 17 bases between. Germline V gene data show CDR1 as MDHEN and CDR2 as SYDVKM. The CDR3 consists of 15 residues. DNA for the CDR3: TGTGCCAGCCAGAGGCAAGGGGGAGTCTCCTACGAGCAGTACTTC. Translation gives CASQRQGGVSYEQYF. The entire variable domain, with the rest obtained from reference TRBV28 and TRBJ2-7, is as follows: DVKVTQSSRYLVKRTGEKVFLECVQDMDHENMFWYRQDPGLGLRLIYFSYDVKMKEKGDIPEGYSVSREKKERFSLILESASTNQTSMYLCASQRQGGVSYEQYFGPGTRLTVT.

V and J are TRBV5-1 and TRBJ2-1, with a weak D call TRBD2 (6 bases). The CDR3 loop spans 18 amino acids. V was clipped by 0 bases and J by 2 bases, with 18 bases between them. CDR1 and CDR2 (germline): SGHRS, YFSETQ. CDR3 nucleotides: TGCGCCAGCAGCTTGGCCGGAGCAGGGCGGGGAACCTACAATGAGCAGTTCTTC. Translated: CASSLAGAGRGTYNEQFF.

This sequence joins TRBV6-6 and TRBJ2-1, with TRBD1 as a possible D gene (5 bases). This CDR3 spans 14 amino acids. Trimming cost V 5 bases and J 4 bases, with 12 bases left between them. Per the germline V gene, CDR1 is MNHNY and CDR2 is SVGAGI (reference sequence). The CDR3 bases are TGTGCCAGCAGTGATAGACAGTATTACAATGAGCAGTTCTTC. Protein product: CASSDRQYYNEQFF.